This is a list of T cell receptor beta chains from one sample in a study of human T cells and chemical hapten exposure. TCRdb processed the RACE reads anew with MiXCR; each CDR3 protein has one entry. The sample has a few hundred thousand distinct CDR3 sequences; 5.5% are singletons. This sample comprised whole blood, obtained in connection with sensitization to the hapten diphenylcyclopropenone (DPC). Receptors originate from a woman aged 18-35 years with alopecia areata. Some clones in this sample may be carry-over from other donors' samples. The CDR3 runs from the conserved cysteine through the conserved F or W. D genes are given only for firm matches. The size of a clone is reported for some rows only, either as once, few or many, or as a class for expanded clones.

D: TRBD2; V: TRBV20-1; length: 16; size: many; J: TRBJ2-7; CDR3: CSARGTSGGPSYEQYF; DNA: TGCAGTGCTAGAGGGACTAGCGGGGGCCCTTCCTACGAGCAGTACTTC
D: .; V: TRBV4-3; length: 17; size: .; J: TRBJ2-2; CDR3: CASSQDEVRGQAGELFF; DNA: TGCGCCAGCAGCCAAGATGAAGTTCGCGGCCAAGCCGGGGAGCTGTTTTTT
D: .; V: TRBV7-9; length: 15; size: few; J: TRBJ1-4; CDR3: CASSNTRQDPEKLFF; DNA: TGTGCCAGCAGCAATACCCGACAGGACCCTGAAAAACTGTTTTTT
D: .; V: TRBV27; length: 14; size: .; J: TRBJ1-1; CDR3: CASTLSWGATEAFF; DNA: TGTGCCAGCACTCTCTCCTGGGGGGCTACTGAAGCTTTCTTT
D: TRBD1; V: TRBV20-1; length: 13; size: .; J: TRBJ2-4; CDR3: CSARETGKNIQYF; DNA: TGCAGTGCTAGAGAGACAGGGAAAAACATTCAGTACTTC
D: .; V: TRBV7-9; length: 14; size: few; J: TRBJ1-6; CDR3: CASSLNLGNSPLHF; DNA: TGTGCCAGCAGCTTAAACCTAGGGAATTCACCCCTCCACTTT
D: .; V: TRBV7-9; length: 14; size: .; J: TRBJ2-2; CDR3: CASSLVPNTGELFF; DNA: TGTGCCAGCAGCTTAGTACCAAACACCGGGGAGCTGTTTTTT
D: .; V: TRBV7-9; length: 14; size: many; J: TRBJ2-3; CDR3: CASSFGTSPHTQYF; DNA: TGTGCCAGCAGCTTCGGGACTTCCCCCCATACGCAGTATTTT
D: TRBD2; V: TRBV5-1; length: 16; size: few; J: TRBJ2-1; CDR3: CASSLAPAGGSDEQFF; DNA: TGCGCCAGCAGCTTGGCCCCAGCGGGGGGGTCCGATGAGCAGTTCTTC
D: .; V: TRBV5-1; length: 15; size: few; J: TRBJ1-2; CDR3: CASSEQGGSSYGYTF; DNA: TGCGCCAGCAGCGAGCAGGGAGGGTCATCCTATGGCTACACCTTC
D: .; V: TRBV20-1; length: 14; size: .; J: TRBJ1-2; CDR3: CSAPQGSLGYGYTF; DNA: TGCAGTGCCCCCCAGGGCAGTTTGGGCTATGGCTACACCTTC
D: TRBD2; V: TRBV4-2; length: 17; size: .; J: TRBJ2-2; CDR3: CASSQAGSGGNRGELFF; DNA: TGTGCCAGCAGCCAAGCAGGTAGCGGGGGTAACAGAGGGGAGCTGTTTTTT
D: .; V: TRBV6-2/TRBV6-3; length: 10; size: many; J: TRBJ2-7; CDR3: CASSSHEQYF; DNA: TGTGCCAGCAGTTCCCACGAGCAGTACTTC
D: .; V: TRBV7-3; length: 15; size: .; J: TRBJ1-1; CDR3: CASSTGSGLNTEAFF; DNA: TGTGCCAGCAGCACTGGGTCCGGCCTGAACACTGAAGCTTTCTTT
D: TRBD2; V: TRBV7-3; length: 15; size: many; J: TRBJ2-2; CDR3: CASSPTSGLAGELFF; DNA: TGTGCCAGCAGCCCGACTAGCGGGCTCGCCGGGGAGCTGTTTTTT
D: TRBD2; V: TRBV5-4; length: 14; size: many; J: TRBJ2-3; CDR3: CASSLGLTTDTQYF; DNA: TGTGCCAGCAGCCTGGGACTAACCACAGATACGCAGTATTTT
D: TRBD2; V: TRBV5-5; length: 17; size: .; J: TRBJ2-1; CDR3: CASSSGADPGLAMWEFF; DNA: TGTGCCAGCAGCTCTGGGGCGGATCCGGGACTAGCTATGTGGGAGTTCTTC
D: .; V: TRBV9; length: 15; size: many; J: TRBJ2-3; CDR3: CASSVVAGSTDTQYF; DNA: TGTGCCAGCAGCGTAGTCGCGGGGAGCACAGATACGCAGTATTTT
D: .; V: TRBV28; length: 14; size: many; J: TRBJ1-1; CDR3: CASSLRVINTEAFF; DNA: TGTGCCAGCAGTTTGAGGGTGATAAACACTGAAGCTTTCTTT
D: TRBD1; V: TRBV2; length: 14; size: few; J: TRBJ2-5; CDR3: CASETRDSLETQYF; DNA: TGTGCCAGCGAAACCCGGGACAGCCTAGAGACCCAGTACTTC
D: .; V: TRBV12-3/TRBV12-4; length: 17; size: few; J: TRBJ1-4; CDR3: CASSPERDLVWGEKLFF; DNA: TGTGCCAGCAGTCCTGAACGAGACCTTGTCTGGGGGGAAAAACTGTTTTTT
D: .; V: TRBV20-1; length: 14; size: few; J: TRBJ2-3; CDR3: CSARGQGPTDTQYF; DNA: TGCAGTGCTCGAGGACAAGGACCCACAGATACGCAGTATTTT
D: .; V: TRBV6-5; length: 12; size: few; J: TRBJ2-7; CDR3: CASSRTEYEQYF; DNA: TGTGCCAGCAGTCGGACAGAATACGAGCAGTACTTC
D: .; V: TRBV20-1; length: 16; size: few; J: TRBJ2-3; CDR3: CSARVVKLAGRDTQYF; DNA: TGCAGTGCTAGAGTTGTTAAACTAGCAGGCAGGGATACGCAGTATTTT
D: .; V: TRBV12-3/TRBV12-4; length: 14; size: .; J: TRBJ2-1; CDR3: CASSLWLPDNEQFF; DNA: TGTGCCAGCAGTTTGTGGCTACCAGACAATGAGCAGTTCTTC
D: .; V: TRBV13; length: 17; size: many; J: TRBJ1-1; CDR3: CASSIGGVRVRNTEAFF; DNA: TGTGCCAGCAGCATAGGGGGGGTCAGGGTGAGGAACACTGAAGCTTTCTTT
D: .; V: TRBV9; length: 15; size: many; J: TRBJ2-7; CDR3: CASSVGGGGTYEQYF; DNA: TGTGCCAGCAGCGTAGGAGGAGGAGGAACCTACGAGCAGTACTTC
D: TRBD1; V: TRBV2; length: 14; size: few; J: TRBJ2-2; CDR3: CASSERQGTGELFF; DNA: TGTGCCAGCAGTGAAAGACAGGGCACCGGGGAGCTGTTTTTT
D: TRBD2; V: TRBV29-1; length: 14; size: few; J: TRBJ2-1; CDR3: CSVEEFGRDGEQFF; DNA: TGCAGCGTTGAAGAATTTGGGAGGGATGGTGAGCAGTTCTTC
D: .; V: TRBV12-3/TRBV12-4; length: 13; size: few; J: TRBJ1-1; CDR3: CASSYPDTPEAFF; DNA: TGTGCCAGCAGTTACCCAGATACCCCTGAAGCTTTCTTT
D: .; V: TRBV6-6; length: 15; size: .; J: TRBJ2-5; CDR3: CASRHNRAPQETQYF; DNA: TGTGCCAGCAGGCACAATCGGGCCCCTCAAGAGACCCAGTACTTC
D: .; V: TRBV7-2; length: 16; size: few; J: TRBJ2-3; CDR3: CASSLFVRVGTDTQYF; DNA: TGTGCCAGCAGCTTATTTGTCAGAGTCGGCACAGATACGCAGTATTTT
D: .; V: TRBV6-6; length: 17; size: few; J: TRBJ1-3; CDR3: CASSYRGRDHSGNTIYF; DNA: TGTGCCAGCAGTTACAGGGGTCGGGACCACTCTGGAAACACCATATATTTT
D: .; V: TRBV6-2/TRBV6-3; length: 14; size: few; J: TRBJ2-1; CDR3: CASRPTGLGNEQFF; DNA: TGTGCCAGCAGGCCTACAGGGTTGGGCAATGAGCAGTTCTTC
D: .; V: TRBV9; length: 15; size: .; J: TRBJ2-7; CDR3: CARGGRATFSYEQYF; DNA: TGTGCCAGGGGAGGACGGGCTACATTCTCCTACGAGCAGTACTTC
D: TRBD1; V: TRBV28; length: 15; size: many; J: TRBJ2-7; CDR3: CASSSAGTGPYEQYF; DNA: TGTGCCAGCAGTTCAGCCGGGACAGGGCCCTACGAGCAGTACTTC
D: .; V: TRBV6-2/TRBV6-3; length: 14; size: .; J: TRBJ1-2; CDR3: CASSYLRQAGGYTF; DNA: TGTGCCAGCAGTTACCTCAGACAGGCGGGAGGCTACACCTTC
D: .; V: TRBV18; length: 15; size: .; J: TRBJ2-7; CDR3: CASSPGTHQIAEQYF; DNA: TGTGCCAGCTCCCCCGGGACTCACCAAATAGCGGAGCAGTACTTC
D: .; V: TRBV18; length: 14; size: few; J: TRBJ1-1; CDR3: CASSQGIQGTEAFF; DNA: TGTGCCAGCTCACAGGGCATCCAGGGCACTGAAGCTTTCTTT
D: TRBD1; V: TRBV2; length: 12; size: .; J: TRBJ1-2; CDR3: CARMEGTAFYTF; DNA: TGTGCCAGGATGGAGGGGACAGCCTTCTACACCTTC
D: .; V: TRBV29-1; length: 14; size: few; J: TRBJ2-5; CDR3: CSVIPGLQKETQYF; DNA: TGCAGCGTTATCCCGGGCCTCCAGAAGGAGACCCAGTACTTC
D: .; V: TRBV6-5; length: 15; size: .; J: TRBJ2-5; CDR3: CASSYRLGYGETQYF; DNA: TGTGCCAGCAGTTACCGTTTGGGGTATGGGGAGACCCAGTACTTC
D: .; V: TRBV4-3; length: 16; size: few; J: TRBJ2-7; CDR3: CASSQDLGTHSYEQYF; DNA: TGCGCCAGCAGCCAAGATCTGGGGACCCATTCCTACGAGCAGTACTTC
D: .; V: TRBV27; length: 14; size: few; J: TRBJ1-6; CDR3: CASSREGNDSPLHF; DNA: TGTGCCAGCAGCCGGGAGGGGAATGATTCACCCCTCCACTTT
D: .; V: TRBV2; length: 13; size: few; J: TRBJ1-1; CDR3: CASNAGSRTEAFF; DNA: TGTGCCAGCAACGCGGGGTCCCGCACTGAAGCTTTCTTT
D: .; V: TRBV14; length: 16; size: few; J: TRBJ2-3; CDR3: CASSQGQSSAADTQYF; DNA: TGTGCCAGCAGCCAAGGTCAGTCCTCAGCGGCAGATACGCAGTATTTT